These 10 T cell receptor beta chains share one sample of origin, sequenced in a study of shared clonotypes between healthy human individuals. Only in-frame clones appear in the TCRdb table, and some are missing; sequencing was by immunoSEQ multiplex PCR. Of about 2.1 million clones listed, about 93% are singletons. The naive CD8 subset, CD45RO-negative cells positively selected for CCR7, excluded terminally differentiated effector memory CD45RA+ cells. Source material: naive CD8+ T cells from PBMCs. These receptor sequences come from a man between 18 and 35 years old in good health. Some clones in this sample may be carry-over from other donors' samples.

V usage is TRBV29-1 and J usage is TRBJ2-5; D is uncertain. The germline V gene has CDR1 SQVTM and CDR2 ANQGSEA. V was cut by 3 bases and J by 1 base, with 6 bases left in between. CDR3 length: 12 amino acids. This CDR3 is CSVDWGQETQYF. The CDR3 bases are TGCAGCGTTGACTGGGGCCAAGAGACCCAGTACTTC.

V and J are TRBV7-9 and TRBJ2-1, with TRBD2 matching over 8 bases. Trimming at V came to 3 bases and at J to 6 bases, leaving 1 base not matched to a gene. The germline CDR1 and CDR2 sequences are SEHNR and FQNEAQ (reference sequence). The CDR3 length is 13 residues. CDR3: CASSFLAGNEQFF. The DNA of the CDR3 is TGTGCCAGCAGCTTCCTAGCGGGCAATGAGCAGTTCTTC.

This clone has just one count. The rearrangement joins TRBV28 to TRBJ2-7; 9 bases are a match to TRBD2. In germline, CDR1 is MDHEN, CDR2 SYDVKM. The CDR3 is 15 amino acids. V was pared by 2 bases and J by 7 bases, with 9 bases of the junction left unmatched. The CDR3 spells CASSLAREGPLEQYF. CDR3 DNA sequence: TGTGCCAGCAGTTTAGCGCGGGAGGGCCCCTTGGAGCAGTACTTC.

The genes are TRBV28 and TRBJ2-7; weak D call: TRBD1 (6 bases). In germline, CDR1 is MDHEN, CDR2 SYDVKM. The CDR3 has 16 residues. Trimming removed 6 bases at V and 1 base at J, with 19 bases between. The CDR3: CASSSRLQGISYEQYF. CDR3 in DNA: TGTGCCAGCAGCTCCCGACTTCAGGGGATATCCTACGAGCAGTACTTC.

The chain carries TRBV15 and TRBJ1-1; maybe TRBD1 (5 bases). The germline gives CDR1 LNHNV, CDR2 YYDKDF (reference sequence). Trimming shortened V by 9 bases and J by 1 base, and 9 bases separated the two germline ends. This CDR3 contains 12 residues. The CDR3 region has the DNA TGTGCCACGGGGGAACAGAACACTGAAGCTTTCTTT. Translation: CATGEQNTEAFF. The entire variable domain, with the rest obtained from reference TRBV15 and TRBJ1-1, is as follows: DAMVIQNPRYQVTQFGKPVTLSCSQTLNHNVMYWYQQKSSQAPKLLFHYYDKDFNNEADTPDNFQSRRPNTSFCFLDIRSPGLGDTAMYLCATGEQNTEAFFGQGTRLTVV.

The rearrangement links TRBV6-5 to TRBJ2-1; 7 positions match TRBD1. Losses at the gene ends were 5 bases for V and 5 bases for J; bases not matched to a gene: 9. This CDR3 has 15 residues. In germline, CDR1 is MNHEY, CDR2 SVGAGI. CDR3 in DNA: TGTGCCAGCAGTCAGCAGACAGGGTTTAACAATGAGCAGTTCTTC. Translation: CASSQQTGFNNEQFF.

V and J are TRBV4-3 and TRBJ2-5; D gene unclear. The CDR3 totals 15 residues. The V end lost 2 bases, the J end lost 3 bases, and 13 bases lay between the germline ends. CDR1 LGHNA and CDR2 YSLEER come from the germline V gene. The CDR3 bases are TGCGCCAGCAGCCAAATTATGGACGAAAAAGAGACCCAGTACTTC. This encodes CASSQIMDEKETQYF.

The V and J genes are TRBV27 and TRBJ1-2, with a possible D match to TRBD1 (6 bases). This CDR3 contains 15 residues. V was cut by 5 bases and J by 4 bases, with 17 bases left in between. Germline V gene lookup returns CDR1 MNHEY and CDR2 SMNVEV (reference sequence). CDR3 protein: CASSTHREGLYGYTF. Here the CDR3 DNA reads TGTGCCAGCAGTACCCACAGGGAGGGCCTCTATGGCTACACCTTC.

The rearrangement links TRBV28 to TRBJ2-7; 8 nucleotides align to TRBD1. The length of the CDR3 is 16 residues. Germline V lookup: CDR1 MDHEN, CDR2 SYDVKM. V lost 2 bases and J lost 2; bases outside the gene matches: 8. The CDR3 protein is CASSLGATGDPYEQYF. The DNA for the CDR3 is TGTGCCAGCAGTTTAGGCGCGACAGGGGACCCCTACGAGCAGTACTTC.

The chain carries TRBV7-6 and TRBJ2-7, with 8 bases matching TRBD1. The germline gives CDR1 SGHVS, CDR2 FNYEAQ. Unmatched junction bases numbered 6, after V lost 5 bases and J lost 6 bases. CDR3 length: 13 amino acids. CDR3 bases: TGTGCCAGCAGCACCGGACAGGGTGCCGAGCAGTACTTC. Translating it yields CASSTGQGAEQYF.